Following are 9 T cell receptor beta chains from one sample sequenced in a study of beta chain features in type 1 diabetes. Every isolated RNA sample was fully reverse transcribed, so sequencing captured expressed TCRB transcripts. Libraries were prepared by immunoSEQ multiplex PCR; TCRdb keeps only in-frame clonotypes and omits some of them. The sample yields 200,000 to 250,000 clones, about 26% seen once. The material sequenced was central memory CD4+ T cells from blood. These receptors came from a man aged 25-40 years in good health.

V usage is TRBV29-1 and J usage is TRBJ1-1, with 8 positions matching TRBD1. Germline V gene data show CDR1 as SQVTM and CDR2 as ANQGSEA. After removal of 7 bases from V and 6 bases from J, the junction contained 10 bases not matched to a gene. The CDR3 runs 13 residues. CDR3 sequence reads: CSGLRTGCSEAFF. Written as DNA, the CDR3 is TGCAGCGGGCTCCGGACAGGGTGCTCTGAAGCTTTCTTT.

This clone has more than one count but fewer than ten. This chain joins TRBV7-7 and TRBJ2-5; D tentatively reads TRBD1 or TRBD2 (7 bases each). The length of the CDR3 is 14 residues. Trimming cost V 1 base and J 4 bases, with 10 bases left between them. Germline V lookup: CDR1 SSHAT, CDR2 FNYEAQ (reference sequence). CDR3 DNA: TGTGCCAGCAGCTTAGGCAGGGGGGGAGAGACCCAGTACTTC. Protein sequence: CASSLGRGGETQYF.

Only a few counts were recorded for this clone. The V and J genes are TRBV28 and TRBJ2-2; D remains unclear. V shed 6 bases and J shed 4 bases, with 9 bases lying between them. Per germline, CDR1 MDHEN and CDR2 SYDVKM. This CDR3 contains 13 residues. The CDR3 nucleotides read TGTGCCAGCAGGTCTGGTGGCACCGGGGAGCTGTTTTTT. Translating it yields CASRSGGTGELFF.

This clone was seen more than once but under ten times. The CDR3 is CASSETGRRGDTQYF. In nucleotides, the CDR3 is TGTGCCAGCAGTGAAACAGGGAGACGGGGAGATACGCAGTATTTT. The chain has TRBV6-1 and TRBJ2-3; a possible D gene is TRBD1 (6 bases). The CDR3 contains 15 residues. In germline, CDR1 is MNHNS, CDR2 SASEGT. V was trimmed by 2 bases and J by 5 bases, leaving 14 bases between them.

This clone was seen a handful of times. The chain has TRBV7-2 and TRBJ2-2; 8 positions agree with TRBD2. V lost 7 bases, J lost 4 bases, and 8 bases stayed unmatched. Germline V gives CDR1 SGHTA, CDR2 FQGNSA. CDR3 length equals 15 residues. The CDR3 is CASTLLRGGTGELFF. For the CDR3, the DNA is TGTGCCAGCACCCTCCTCCGGGGGGGCACCGGGGAGCTGTTTTTT.

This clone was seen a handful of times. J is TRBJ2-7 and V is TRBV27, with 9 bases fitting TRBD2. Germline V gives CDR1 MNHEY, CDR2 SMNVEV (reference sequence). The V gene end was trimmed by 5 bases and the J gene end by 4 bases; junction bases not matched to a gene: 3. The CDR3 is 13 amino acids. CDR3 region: CASSMREGYEQYF. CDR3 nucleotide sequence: TGTGCCAGCAGTATGCGGGAGGGGTACGAGCAGTACTTC.

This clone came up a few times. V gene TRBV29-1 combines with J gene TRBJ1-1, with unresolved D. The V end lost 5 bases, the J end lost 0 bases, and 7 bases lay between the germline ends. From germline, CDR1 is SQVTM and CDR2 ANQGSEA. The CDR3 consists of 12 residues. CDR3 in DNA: TGCAGCGTTACAACGCTGAACACTGAAGCTTTCTTT. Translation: CSVTTLNTEAFF. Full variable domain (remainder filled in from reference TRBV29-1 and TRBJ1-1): SAVISQKPSRDICQRGTSLTIQCQVDSQVTMMFWYRQQPGQSLTLIATANQGSEATYESGFVIDKFPISRPNLTFSTLTVSNMSPEDSSIYLCSVTTLNTEAFFGQGTRLTVV.

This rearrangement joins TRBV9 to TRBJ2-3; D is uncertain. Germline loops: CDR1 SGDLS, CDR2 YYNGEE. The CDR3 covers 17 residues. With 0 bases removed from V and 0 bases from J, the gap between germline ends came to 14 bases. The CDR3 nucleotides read TGTGCCAGCAGCGTAGCTGTAACGGGTTCTAGCACAGATACGCAGTATTTT. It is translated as CASSVAVTGSSTDTQYF.

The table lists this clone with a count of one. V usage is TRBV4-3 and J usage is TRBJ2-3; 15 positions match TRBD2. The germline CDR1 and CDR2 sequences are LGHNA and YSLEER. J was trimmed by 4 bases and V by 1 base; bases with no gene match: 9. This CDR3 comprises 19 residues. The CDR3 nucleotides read TGCGCCAGCAGCCAAGCCTGGACTAGCGGGAGGGCCGTGGCAGATACGCAGTATTTT. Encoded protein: CASSQAWTSGRAVADTQYF.